Included here is one TCR beta chain sequence, with context. The antigen remains unidentified. Generated by immunoSEQ multiplex PCR, the TCRdb table keeps only in-frame clones and is missing some. The sample lists tens of thousands of clones; about 87% were seen once. The sample is drawn from a study of OX40 agonist ivuxolimab in advanced cancers. Study-level background: Dose-escalation patients suffered from hepatocellular carcinoma, melanoma, renal cell or head and neck cancer. Partial responses were seen in three patients, one with hepatocellular carcinoma and two with cutaneous melanoma. Study-wide results and caveats: What antigens the expanded peripheral T cells recognized was never established.

Between the trimmed V and J ends, which lost 3 bases and 6 bases, there was a span of 12 bases. Looked up from germline, CDR1 is KGHSH and CDR2 is LQKENI. The CDR3 is 13 amino acids. This TCR was sampled from an adult with an advanced solid tumor such as melanoma, head and neck, liver or kidney cancer. The sample was CD4+ or CD8+ T cells sorted from blood, taken in a trial of the OX40 agonist ivuxolimab. The chain links TRBV18 to TRBJ2-7, with D possibly being TRBD1 (5 bases). CDR3 loop: CASSPWGRTEQYF. DNA for the CDR3: TGTGCCAGCTCACCCTGGGGCCGGACCGAGCAGTACTTC.